Detailed here is one TCR beta chain. The PCR employed 60 Vbeta primers together with 13 Jbeta primers. Generated by immunoSEQ multiplex PCR, the TCRdb table keeps only in-frame clones and is missing some. The data show roughly 100,000 clones, 79% seen once. The CDR3 extends over 13 amino acids. Germline-derived CDR1 and CDR2 are MGHDK and SYGVNS. Trimming removed 5 bases at V and 7 bases at J, with 14 bases between. The entry originates in a study of cytomegalovirus exposure and HLA in healthy donors. This receptor was obtained from a woman between 40 and 55 years old in good health and CMV-seronegative. Input material: PBMCs. This chain uses TRBV25-1 with TRBJ2-5; TRBD1 is a possible D gene (5 bases). CDR3 DNA sequence: TGTGCCAGCAGTCGAGCAGGGATGGGGACCCAGTACTTC. Encoded protein: CASSRAGMGTQYF.